In this sample, the clone carrying this T cell receptor beta chain turned up many times. Its specificity is not known. The data originate from a study of T cells in Graves' hyperthyroidism and ophthalmopathy. Whole-study findings and limits: Blood also showed most of the thyroid clonotypes that were expanded above 0.001. Ophthalmopathy was model-predicted a median approximately 6.4 months pre-onset. From stable hyperthyroidism, ophthalmopathy was set apart by a 13 V-J model.

A Clinical Activity Score of at least 3, a NOSPECS grade of at least 4 and a duration under 3 months were recorded in the ophthalmopathy patients. Per germline, CDR1 MNHNY and CDR2 SVGAGI (reference sequence). The CDR3 runs to 15 residues. V lost 2 bases to trimming and J lost 1 base, with 11 bases between them. Researchers amplified the TCR beta CDR3 regions from RNA transcripts. The primer set for the first-round RT-PCR of the TCR CDR3 was HTBI. One entry per CDR3 protein, called by TCRdb with MiXCR from the multiplex PCR reads. The sample has 500,000 or so distinct CDR3 sequences, roughly a sixth seen once.

This TCR came from a woman between 18 and 29 years old with Graves' ophthalmopathy. J is TRBJ1-1 and V is TRBV6-6; D is possibly TRBD1 (6 bases). Sequenced input: blood. CDR3 DNA: TGTGCCAGCAGTTACAGTACAGGGAGGAACACTGAAGCTTTCTTT. Its protein product is CASSYSTGRNTEAFF.